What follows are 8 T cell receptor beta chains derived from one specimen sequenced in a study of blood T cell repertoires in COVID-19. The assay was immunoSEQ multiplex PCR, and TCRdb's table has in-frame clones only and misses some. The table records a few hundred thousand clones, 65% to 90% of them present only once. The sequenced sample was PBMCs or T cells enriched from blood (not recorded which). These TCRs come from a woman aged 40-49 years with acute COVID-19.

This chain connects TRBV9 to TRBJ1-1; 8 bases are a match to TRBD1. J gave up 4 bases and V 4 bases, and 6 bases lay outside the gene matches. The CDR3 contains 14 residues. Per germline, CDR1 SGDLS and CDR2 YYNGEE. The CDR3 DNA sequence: TGTGCCAGCAGCACCCTAACAGGGGGCACTGAAGCTTTCTTT. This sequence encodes CASSTLTGGTEAFF.

CDR3 sequence reads: CASRRQGRWETQYF. Written as DNA, the CDR3 is TGTGCCAGTAGAAGACAGGGAAGGTGGGAGACCCAGTACTTC. This chain joins TRBV19 and TRBJ2-5, with 7 bases lining up with TRBD1. This CDR3 comprises 14 residues. The V segment lost 6 bases and the J segment 5 bases; nucleotides outside the gene matches: 9. Germline V lookup: CDR1 LNHDA, CDR2 SQIVND (reference sequence).

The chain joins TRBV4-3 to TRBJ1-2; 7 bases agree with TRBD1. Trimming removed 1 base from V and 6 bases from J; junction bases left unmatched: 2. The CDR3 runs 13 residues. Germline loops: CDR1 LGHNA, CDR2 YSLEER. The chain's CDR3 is CASSQGGGDGYTF. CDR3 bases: TGCGCCAGCAGCCAAGGAGGGGGCGATGGCTACACCTTC.

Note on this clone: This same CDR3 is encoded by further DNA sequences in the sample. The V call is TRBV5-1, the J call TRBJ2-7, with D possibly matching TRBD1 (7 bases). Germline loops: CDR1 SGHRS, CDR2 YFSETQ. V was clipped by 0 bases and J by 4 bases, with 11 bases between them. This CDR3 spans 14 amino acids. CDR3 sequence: CASSLEGAGYEQYF. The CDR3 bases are TGCGCCAGCAGCTTGGAGGGGGCGGGGTACGAGCAGTACTTC.

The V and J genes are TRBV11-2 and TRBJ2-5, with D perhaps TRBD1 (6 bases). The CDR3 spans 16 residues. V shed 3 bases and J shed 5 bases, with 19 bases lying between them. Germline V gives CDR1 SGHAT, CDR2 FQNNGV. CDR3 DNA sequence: TGTGCCAGCAGCTTCCACAGGGCCCTTGAAGGGGAGACCCAGTACTTC. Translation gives CASSFHRALEGETQYF.

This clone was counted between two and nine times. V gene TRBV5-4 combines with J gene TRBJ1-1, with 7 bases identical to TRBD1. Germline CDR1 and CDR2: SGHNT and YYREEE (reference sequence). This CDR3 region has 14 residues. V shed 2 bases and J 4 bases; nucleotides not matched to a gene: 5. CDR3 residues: CASSLQGRFTEAFF. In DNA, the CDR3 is TGTGCCAGCAGCTTACAGGGGAGGTTCACTGAAGCTTTCTTT.

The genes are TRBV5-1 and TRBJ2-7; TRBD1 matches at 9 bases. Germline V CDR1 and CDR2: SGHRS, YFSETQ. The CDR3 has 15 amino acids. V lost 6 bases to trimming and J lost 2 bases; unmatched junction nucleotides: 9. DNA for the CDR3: TGCGCCAGCAAAGAAGGGACAGGGCAAACCTACGAGCAGTACTTC. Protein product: CASKEGTGQTYEQYF.

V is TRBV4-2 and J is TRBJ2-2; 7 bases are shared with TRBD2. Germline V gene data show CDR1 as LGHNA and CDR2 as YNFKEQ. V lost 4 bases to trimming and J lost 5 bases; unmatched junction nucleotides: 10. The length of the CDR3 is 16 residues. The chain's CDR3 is CASSPPGTTITGELFF. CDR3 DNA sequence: TGTGCCAGCAGCCCACCCGGGACTACTATAACCGGGGAGCTGTTTTTT.